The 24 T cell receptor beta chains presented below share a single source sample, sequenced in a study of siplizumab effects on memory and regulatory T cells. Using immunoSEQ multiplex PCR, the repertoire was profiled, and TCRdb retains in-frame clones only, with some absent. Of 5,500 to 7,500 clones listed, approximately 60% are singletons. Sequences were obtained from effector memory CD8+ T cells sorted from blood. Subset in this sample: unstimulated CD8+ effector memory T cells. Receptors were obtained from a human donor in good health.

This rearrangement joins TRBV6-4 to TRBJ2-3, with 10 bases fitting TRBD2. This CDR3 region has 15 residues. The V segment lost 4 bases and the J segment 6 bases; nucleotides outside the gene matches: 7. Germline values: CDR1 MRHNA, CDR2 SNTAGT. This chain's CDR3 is CASSATSGAGDTQYF. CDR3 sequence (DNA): TGTGCCAGCAGTGCTACTAGCGGGGCGGGTGATACGCAGTATTTT.

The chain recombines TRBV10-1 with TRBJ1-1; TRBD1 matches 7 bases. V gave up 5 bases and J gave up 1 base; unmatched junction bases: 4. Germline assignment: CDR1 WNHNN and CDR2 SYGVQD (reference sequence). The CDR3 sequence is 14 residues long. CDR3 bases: TGCGCCAGCAGTAGGGACAGTGGGAACACTGAAGCTTTCTTT. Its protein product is CASSRDSGNTEAFF.

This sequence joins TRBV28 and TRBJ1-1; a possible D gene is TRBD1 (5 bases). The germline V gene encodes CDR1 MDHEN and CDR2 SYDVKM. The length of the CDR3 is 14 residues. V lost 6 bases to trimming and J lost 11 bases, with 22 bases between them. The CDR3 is CASRPLQGKGSAFF. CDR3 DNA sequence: TGTGCCAGCAGACCTTTGCAGGGTAAAGGGTCGGCTTTCTTT.

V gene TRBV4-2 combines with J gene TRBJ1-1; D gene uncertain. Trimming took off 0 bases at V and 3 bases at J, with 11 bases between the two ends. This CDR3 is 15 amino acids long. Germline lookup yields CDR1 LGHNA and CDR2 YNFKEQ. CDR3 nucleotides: TGTGCCAGCAGCCAAGATCGATTTATGGACACTGAAGCTTTCTTT. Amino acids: CASSQDRFMDTEAFF.

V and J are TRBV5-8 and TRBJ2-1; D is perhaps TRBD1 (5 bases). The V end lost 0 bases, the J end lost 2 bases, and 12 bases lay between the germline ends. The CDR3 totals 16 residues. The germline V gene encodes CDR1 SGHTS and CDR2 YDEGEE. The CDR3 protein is CASSLGQGWTYNEQFF. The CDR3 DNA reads TGTGCCAGCAGCTTGGGTCAGGGTTGGACCTACAATGAGCAGTTCTTC.

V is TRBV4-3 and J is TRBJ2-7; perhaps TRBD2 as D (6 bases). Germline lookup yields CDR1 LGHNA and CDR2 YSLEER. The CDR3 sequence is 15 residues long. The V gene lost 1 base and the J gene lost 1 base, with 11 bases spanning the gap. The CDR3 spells CASSQVGGSSYEQYF. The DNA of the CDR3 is TGCGCCAGCAGCCAAGTAGGAGGGAGTTCCTACGAGCAGTACTTC.

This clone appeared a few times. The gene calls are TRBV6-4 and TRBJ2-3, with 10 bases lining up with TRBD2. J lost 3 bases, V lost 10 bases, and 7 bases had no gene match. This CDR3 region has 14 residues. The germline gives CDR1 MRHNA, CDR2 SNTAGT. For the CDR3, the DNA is TGTGCCACCAGCGGGGGGGCCAGTACAGATACGCAGTATTTT. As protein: CATSGGASTDTQYF.

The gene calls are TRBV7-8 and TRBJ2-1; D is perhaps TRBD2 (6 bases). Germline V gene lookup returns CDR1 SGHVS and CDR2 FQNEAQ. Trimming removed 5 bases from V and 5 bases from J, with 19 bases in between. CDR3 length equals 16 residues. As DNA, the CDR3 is TGTGCCAGCAGCGAGTACCGGGACTCGCTGAACAATGAGCAGTTCTTC. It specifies CASSEYRDSLNNEQFF.

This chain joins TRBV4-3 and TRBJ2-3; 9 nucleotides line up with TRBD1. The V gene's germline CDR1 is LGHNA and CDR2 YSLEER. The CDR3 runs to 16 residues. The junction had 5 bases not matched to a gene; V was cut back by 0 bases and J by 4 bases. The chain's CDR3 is CASSQDWRQGADTQYF. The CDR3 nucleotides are TGCGCCAGCAGCCAAGATTGGAGACAGGGGGCAGATACGCAGTATTTT.

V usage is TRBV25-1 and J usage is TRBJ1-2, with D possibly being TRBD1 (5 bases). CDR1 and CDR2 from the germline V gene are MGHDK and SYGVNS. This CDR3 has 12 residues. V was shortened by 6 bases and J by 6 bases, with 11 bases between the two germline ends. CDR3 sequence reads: CASRTGVNGYTF. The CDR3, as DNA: TGTGCCAGCAGAACGGGGGTTAATGGCTACACCTTC.

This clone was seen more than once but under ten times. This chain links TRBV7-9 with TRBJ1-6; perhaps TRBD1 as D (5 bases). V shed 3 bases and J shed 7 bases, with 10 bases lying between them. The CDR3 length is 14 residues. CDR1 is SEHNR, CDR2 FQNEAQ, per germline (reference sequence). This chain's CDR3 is CASSFGGFNSPLHF. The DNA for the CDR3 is TGTGCCAGCAGCTTTGGGGGTTTCAATTCACCCCTCCACTTT.

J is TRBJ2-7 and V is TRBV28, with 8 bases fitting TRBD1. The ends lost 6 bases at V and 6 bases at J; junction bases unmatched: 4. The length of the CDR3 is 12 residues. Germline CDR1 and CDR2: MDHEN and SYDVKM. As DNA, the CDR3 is TGTGCCAGCAGGCGGACAGGGTTCGAGCAGTACTTC. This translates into CASRRTGFEQYF.

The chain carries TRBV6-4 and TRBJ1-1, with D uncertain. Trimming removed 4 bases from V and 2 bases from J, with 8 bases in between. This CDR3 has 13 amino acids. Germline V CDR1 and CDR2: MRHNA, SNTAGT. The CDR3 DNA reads TGTGCCAGCAGTGTAGGCTCCAACACTGAAGCTTTCTTT. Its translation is CASSVGSNTEAFF.

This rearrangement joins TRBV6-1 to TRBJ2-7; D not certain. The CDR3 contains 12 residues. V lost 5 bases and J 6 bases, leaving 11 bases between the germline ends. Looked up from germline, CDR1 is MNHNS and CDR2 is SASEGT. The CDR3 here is CASSSEYFEQYF. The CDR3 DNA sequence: TGTGCCAGCAGTAGTGAGTACTTCGAGCAGTACTTC.

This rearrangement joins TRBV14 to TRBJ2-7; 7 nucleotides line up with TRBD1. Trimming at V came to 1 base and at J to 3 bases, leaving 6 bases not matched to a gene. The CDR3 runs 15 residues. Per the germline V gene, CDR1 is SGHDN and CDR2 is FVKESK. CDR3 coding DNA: TGTGCCAGCAGCCAAGTAGGGACAGATGACTACGAGCAGTACTTC. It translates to CASSQVGTDDYEQYF.

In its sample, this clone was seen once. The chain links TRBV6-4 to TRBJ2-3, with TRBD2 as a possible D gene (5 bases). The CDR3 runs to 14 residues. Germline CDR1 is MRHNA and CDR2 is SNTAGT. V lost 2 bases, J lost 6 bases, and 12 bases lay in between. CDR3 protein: CASSDLGSGDTQYF. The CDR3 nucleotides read TGTGCCAGCAGTGACCTGGGTTCGGGGGATACGCAGTATTTT.

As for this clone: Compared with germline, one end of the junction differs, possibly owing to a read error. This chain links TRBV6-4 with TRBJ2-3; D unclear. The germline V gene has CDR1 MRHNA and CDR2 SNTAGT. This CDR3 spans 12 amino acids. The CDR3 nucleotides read TGTGCCAGCAGTAACTCCACAGATACGCAGTATTTT. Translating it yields CASSNSTDTQYF.

As DNA, the CDR3 is TGTGCCAGTGCCGTCAGGGTTAACCGACCTAACTATGGCTACACCTTC. It codes for CASAVRVNRPNYGYTF. The chain employs TRBV2 and TRBJ1-2; tentative D call: TRBD1 (5 bases). The CDR3 runs to 16 residues. V was shortened by 9 bases and J by 0 bases, with 20 bases between the two germline ends. Germline V gene data show CDR1 as SNHLY and CDR2 as FYNNEI.

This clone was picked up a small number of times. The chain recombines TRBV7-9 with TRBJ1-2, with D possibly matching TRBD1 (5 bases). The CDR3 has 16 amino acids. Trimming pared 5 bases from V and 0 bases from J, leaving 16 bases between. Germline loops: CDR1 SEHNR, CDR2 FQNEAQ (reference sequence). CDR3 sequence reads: CASSPSLGAANYGYTF. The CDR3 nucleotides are TGTGCCAGCAGCCCTTCTCTAGGGGCAGCTAACTATGGCTACACCTTC.

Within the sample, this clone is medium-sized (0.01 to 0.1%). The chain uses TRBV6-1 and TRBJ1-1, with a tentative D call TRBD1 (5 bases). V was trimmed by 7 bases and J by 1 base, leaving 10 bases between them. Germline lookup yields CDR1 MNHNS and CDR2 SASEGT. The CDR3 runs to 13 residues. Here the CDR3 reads CASTKTENTEAFF. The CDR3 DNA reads TGTGCCAGCACTAAGACAGAGAACACTGAAGCTTTCTTT.

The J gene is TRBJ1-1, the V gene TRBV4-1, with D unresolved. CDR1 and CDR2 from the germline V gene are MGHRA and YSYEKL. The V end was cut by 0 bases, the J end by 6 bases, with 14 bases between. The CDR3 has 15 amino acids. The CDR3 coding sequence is TGCGCCAGCAGCCAAGATGCCGCTGGTTGGGCTGAAGCTTTCTTT. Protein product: CASSQDAAGWAEAFF.

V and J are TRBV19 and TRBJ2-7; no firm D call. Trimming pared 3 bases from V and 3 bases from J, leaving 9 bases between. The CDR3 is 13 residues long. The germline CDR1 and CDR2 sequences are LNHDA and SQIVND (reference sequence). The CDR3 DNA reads TGTGCCAGTAGTATGGTTCCGGGCTACGAGCAGTACTTC. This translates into CASSMVPGYEQYF.

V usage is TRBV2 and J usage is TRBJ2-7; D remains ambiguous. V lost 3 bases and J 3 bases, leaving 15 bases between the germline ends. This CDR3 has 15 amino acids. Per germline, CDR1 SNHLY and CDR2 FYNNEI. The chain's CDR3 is CASSDIGPPVYEQYF. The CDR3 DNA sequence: TGTGCCAGCAGTGATATCGGTCCACCCGTCTACGAGCAGTACTTC.

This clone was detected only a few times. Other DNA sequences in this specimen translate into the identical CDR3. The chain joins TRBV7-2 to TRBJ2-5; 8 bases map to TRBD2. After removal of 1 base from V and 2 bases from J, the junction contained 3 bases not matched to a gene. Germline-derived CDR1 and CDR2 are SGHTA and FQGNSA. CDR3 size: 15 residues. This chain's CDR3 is CASSLGGGPQETQYF. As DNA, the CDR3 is TGTGCCAGCAGCTTAGGCGGGGGGCCGCAAGAGACCCAGTACTTC. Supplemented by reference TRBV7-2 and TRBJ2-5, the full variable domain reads GAGVSQSPSNKVTEKGKDVELRCDPISGHTALYWYRQSLGQGLEFLIYFQGNSAPDKSGLPSDRFSAERTGGSVSTLTIQRTQQEDSAVYLCASSLGGGPQETQYFGPGTRLLVL.